This TCR beta chain derives from a study of Ad26.COV2.S vaccination and SARS-CoV-2 variants. Trimming removed 5 bases from V and 4 bases from J; junction bases left unmatched: 17. CDR3 size: 18 residues. Germline values: CDR1 SGHVS, CDR2 FQNEAQ. The protocol was immunoSEQ multiplex PCR, while the TCRdb copy is restricted to in-frame clones and leaves out a portion. The sample holds about 420,000 clones, around 89% seen once. The treatment denotes: roughly 20 received Ad26.COV2.S at low or high dose, single or two shots; roughly 5 received placebo; per-sample allocation not given. Collection of samples fell on day 63 after the first vaccine or placebo injection.

Here the sequenced sample was peripheral blood, taken in a trial of Ad26.COV2.S vaccine versus placebo. This TCR derives from a person aged 18-60 years who received the Ad26.COV2.S COVID-19 vaccine or a placebo. The chain joins TRBV7-8 to TRBJ2-3; 8 bases match TRBD1. The CDR3 is CASSVTGGPSQGSDTQYF. The CDR3 DNA is TGTGCCAGCAGCGTCACAGGGGGGCCTTCACAGGGGTCAGATACGCAGTATTTT. The full variable domain, rest sourced from reference TRBV7-8 and TRBJ2-3, is GAGVSQSPRYKVAKRGQDVALRCDPISGHVSLFWYQQALGQGPEFLTYFQNEAQLDKSGLPSDRFFAERPEGSVSTLKIQRTQQEDSAVYLCASSVTGGPSQGSDTQYFGPGTRLTVL.